Listed below are T cell receptor beta chains from one sample, sequenced in a study of blood T cell repertoires in COVID-19. The data were produced by immunoSEQ multiplex PCR, yet TCRdb's version contains in-frame clones alone and is incomplete. The table shows some 25,000 clones, with roughly 92% occurring only once. The sample consisted of peripheral blood. The receptors here all came from a human donor in a cohort sampled during active COVID-19. The CDR3 runs from the conserved cysteine through the conserved F or W. A D gene is named only where the DNA matches it firmly. Size values are once, few and many counts, or a class for expanded clones, and some rows have none.

D gene	V gene	J gene	clone size	CDR3 protein	CDR3 DNA
NA	TRBV6-6	TRBJ1-5	NA	CATSPGTTQPQHF	TGTGCCACTTCTCCCGGGACAACTCAGCCCCAGCATTTT
NA	TRBV6-6	TRBJ1-3	NA	CASSTTASGNTIYF	TGTGCCAGCAGTACGACAGCCTCTGGAAACACCATATATTTT
TRBD2	TRBV12-3/TRBV12-4	TRBJ2-1	NA	CASSLGSGGGFF	TGTGCCAGCAGTTTGGGTTCCGGGGGGGGGTTCTTC
TRBD1	TRBV3-1/TRBV3-2	TRBJ2-7	NA	CASSHGTALYEQYF	TGTGCCAGCAGCCACGGGACAGCCCTCTACGAGCAGTACTTC
TRBD2	TRBV7-9	TRBJ2-2	medium-sized	CASSLEALAALTGELFF	TGTGCCAGCAGCTTAGAGGCGCTAGCGGCTCTAACCGGGGAGCTGTTTTTT
NA	TRBV27	TRBJ2-1	once	CASSLHRREQFF	TGTGCCAGCAGTTTACACAGGAGAGAGCAGTTCTTC
TRBD1	TRBV7-8	TRBJ1-1	NA	CASSSAGTGILNTEAFF	TGTGCCAGCAGTTCAGCCGGGACAGGGATCTTGAACACTGAAGCTTTCTTT
TRBD2	TRBV3-1/TRBV3-2	TRBJ2-2	NA	CASSQFSITSGRPNTGELFF	TGTGCCAGCAGCCAATTTTCTATAACTAGCGGACGTCCGAACACCGGGGAGCTGTTTTTT
TRBD1	TRBV5-6	TRBJ2-2	NA	CASRLRWDSLNTGELFF	TGTGCCAGCAGACTAAGGTGGGACAGCCTCAACACCGGGGAGCTGTTTTTT
NA	TRBV3-1/TRBV3-2	TRBJ2-5	once	CASSQDRLREQETQYF	TGTGCCAGCAGCCAAGATCGGCTCCGGGAGCAAGAGACCCAGTACTTC
NA	TRBV7-9	TRBJ2-2	few	CASSLRGANTGELFF	TGTGCCAGCAGCTTACGCGGAGCGAACACCGGGGAGCTGTTTTTT
TRBD2	TRBV5-1	TRBJ2-1	NA	CASSAGTSTYNEQFF	TGCGCCAGCAGCGCCGGGACTAGTACCTACAATGAGCAGTTCTTC
TRBD1	TRBV18	TRBJ1-1	NA	CASSPQQGSGHEAFF	TGTGCCAGCTCACCACAACAGGGGAGCGGCCATGAAGCTTTCTTT
TRBD1	TRBV11-2	TRBJ2-5	NA	CASSLGTGSGTQYF	TGTGCCAGCAGCCTAGGGACAGGGTCAGGGACCCAGTACTTC
TRBD1	TRBV9	TRBJ2-3	NA	CASSVRGRGDTQYF	TGTGCCAGCAGCGTTAGGGGGCGCGGGGATACGCAGTATTTT
NA	TRBV10-3	TRBJ2-3	NA	CAIRSRETSTDTQYF	TGTGCCATCAGGAGCCGGGAAACTAGCACAGATACGCAGTATTTT
NA	TRBV4-3	TRBJ1-1	NA	CASSLTTANTEAFF	TGCGCCAGCAGCCTGACCACAGCGAACACTGAAGCTTTCTTT
NA	TRBV19	TRBJ1-1	NA	CASSMGGLNTEAFF	TGTGCCAGTAGTATGGGGGGGCTGAACACTGAAGCTTTCTTT
NA	TRBV6-4	TRBJ2-2	NA	CASSLGAGYTGELFF	TGTGCCAGCAGTTTGGGAGCGGGTTACACCGGGGAGCTGTTTTTT
NA	TRBV11-3	TRBJ1-5	NA	CASSRGKSVSNQPQHF	TGTGCCAGCAGCCGCGGTAAGTCGGTGAGCAATCAGCCCCAGCATTTT
NA	TRBV11-3	TRBJ2-2	NA	CASSLAGLAVSGELFF	TGTGCCAGCAGCTTGGCGGGGCTAGCCGTCTCCGGGGAGCTGTTTTTT
NA	TRBV12-3/TRBV12-4	TRBJ1-5	NA	CASSFQSNQPQHF	TGTGCCAGCAGTTTTCAAAGCAATCAGCCCCAGCATTTT
NA	TRBV5-4	TRBJ2-7	medium-sized	CASSTAGTLSYEQYF	TGTGCCAGCAGCACCGCCGGGACTCTATCCTACGAGCAGTACTTC
NA	TRBV10-3	TRBJ2-2	few	CAIKPGGPNTGELFF	TGTGCCATCAAGCCCGGGGGACCGAACACCGGGGAGCTGTTTTTT
TRBD2	TRBV9	TRBJ2-2	NA	CASSGSSGRGTGELFF	TGTGCCAGCAGCGGATCTAGCGGGAGGGGCACCGGGGAGCTGTTTTTT
NA	TRBV30	TRBJ2-2	once	CAWSVRGSANTGELFF	TGTGCCTGGAGTGTAAGGGGTTCGGCGAACACCGGGGAGCTGTTTTTT
TRBD1	TRBV2	TRBJ2-3	NA	CASSAGTGITDTQYF	TGTGCCAGCAGCGCCGGGACAGGGATCACAGATACGCAGTATTTT
NA	TRBV29-1	TRBJ1-4	NA	CSVSNEKLFF	TGCAGCGTCTCTAATGAAAAACTGTTTTTT
NA	TRBV6-5	TRBJ1-5	NA	CASSFRQNQPQHF	TGTGCCAGCAGTTTCAGACAAAATCAGCCCCAGCATTTT
NA	TRBV12-3/TRBV12-4	TRBJ1-2	once	CASSLASGIGYTF	TGTGCCAGCAGTTTAGCGTCCGGGATCGGCTACACCTTC
TRBD1	TRBV3-1/TRBV3-2	TRBJ2-7	NA	CASSPYRDSSYEQYF	TGTGCCAGCAGCCCGTACCGGGACAGCTCCTACGAGCAGTACTTC
TRBD1	TRBV2	TRBJ1-2	NA	CASGGQGAEGYTF	TGTGCCAGCGGAGGACAGGGGGCTGAGGGCTACACCTTC
TRBD1	TRBV27	TRBJ1-3	NA	CASSPARGTGNTIYF	TGTGCCAGCAGTCCCGCCAGGGGGACTGGAAACACCATATATTTT
TRBD1	TRBV5-4	TRBJ2-1	NA	CASSLPGTATYNEQFF	TGTGCCAGCAGCTTGCCCGGGACAGCGACATACAATGAGCAGTTCTTC
TRBD1	TRBV6-5	TRBJ2-2	NA	CASRSTGGEAGELFF	TGTGCCAGCAGATCGACAGGGGGCGAGGCCGGGGAGCTGTTTTTT